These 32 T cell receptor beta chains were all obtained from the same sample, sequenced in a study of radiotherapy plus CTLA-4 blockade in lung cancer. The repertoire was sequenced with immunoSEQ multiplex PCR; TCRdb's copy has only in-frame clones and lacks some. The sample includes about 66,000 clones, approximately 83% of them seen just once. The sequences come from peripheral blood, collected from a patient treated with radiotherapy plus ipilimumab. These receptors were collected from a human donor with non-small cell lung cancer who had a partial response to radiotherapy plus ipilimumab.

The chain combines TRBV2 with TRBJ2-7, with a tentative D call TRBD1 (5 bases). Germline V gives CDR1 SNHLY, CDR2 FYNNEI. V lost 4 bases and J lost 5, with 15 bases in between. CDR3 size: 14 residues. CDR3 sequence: CASSVSQGGNEQYF. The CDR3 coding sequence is TGTGCCAGCAGTGTAAGCCAGGGTGGCAACGAGCAGTACTTC.

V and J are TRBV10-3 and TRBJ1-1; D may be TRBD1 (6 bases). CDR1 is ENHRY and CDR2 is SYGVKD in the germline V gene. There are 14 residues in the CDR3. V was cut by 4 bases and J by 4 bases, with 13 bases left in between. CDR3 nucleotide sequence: TGTGCCATCAGTGCAACAGGGATGAGCACTGAAGCTTTCTTT. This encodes CAISATGMSTEAFF.

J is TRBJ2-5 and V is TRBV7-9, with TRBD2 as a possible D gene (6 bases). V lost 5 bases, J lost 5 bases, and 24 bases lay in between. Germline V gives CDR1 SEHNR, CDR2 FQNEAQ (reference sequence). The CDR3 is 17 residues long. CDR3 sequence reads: CASSPLPGESKGETQYF. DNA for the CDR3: TGTGCCAGCAGCCCACTTCCGGGGGAGAGTAAGGGGGAGACCCAGTACTTC.

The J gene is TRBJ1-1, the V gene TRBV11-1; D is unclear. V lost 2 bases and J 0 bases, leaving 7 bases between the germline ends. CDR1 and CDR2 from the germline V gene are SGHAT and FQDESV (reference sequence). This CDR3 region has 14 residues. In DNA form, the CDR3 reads TGTGCCAGCAGCTTACGGGGTATGAACACTGAAGCTTTCTTT. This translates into CASSLRGMNTEAFF.

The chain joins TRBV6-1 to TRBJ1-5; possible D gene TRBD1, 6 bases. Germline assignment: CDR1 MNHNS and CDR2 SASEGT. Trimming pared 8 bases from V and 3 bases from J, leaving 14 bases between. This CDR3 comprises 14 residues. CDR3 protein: CASAPGQLNQPQHF. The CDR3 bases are TGTGCCAGCGCCCCCGGACAGCTCAATCAGCCCCAGCATTTT.

The CDR3 sequence: CASSEGQAYNEQFF. The DNA for the CDR3 is TGCGCCAGCAGCGAGGGACAGGCCTACAATGAGCAGTTCTTC. The chain employs TRBV5-1 and TRBJ2-1, with TRBD1 matching over 8 bases. V lost 4 bases to trimming and J lost 2 bases; unmatched junction nucleotides: 2. Looked up from germline, CDR1 is SGHRS and CDR2 is YFSETQ. The CDR3 loop spans 14 amino acids.

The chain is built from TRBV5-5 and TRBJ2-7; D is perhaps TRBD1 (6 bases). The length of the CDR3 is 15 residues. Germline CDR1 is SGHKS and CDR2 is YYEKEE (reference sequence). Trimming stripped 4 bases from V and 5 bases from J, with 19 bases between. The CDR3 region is CASSPRTASRDEQYF. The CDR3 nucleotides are TGTGCCAGCAGCCCGCGGACAGCCTCTCGGGACGAGCAGTACTTC.

The CDR3 loop reads CASSLIQGEQFF. DNA for the CDR3: TGCGCCAGCAGCTTAATACAGGGGGAGCAGTTCTTC. The chain has TRBV5-1 and TRBJ2-1, with TRBD1 matching 7 bases. The germline CDR1 and CDR2 sequences are SGHRS and YFSETQ. The V and J ends lost 2 bases and 10 bases, in that order; junction bases with no gene match: 3. The CDR3 runs to 12 residues.

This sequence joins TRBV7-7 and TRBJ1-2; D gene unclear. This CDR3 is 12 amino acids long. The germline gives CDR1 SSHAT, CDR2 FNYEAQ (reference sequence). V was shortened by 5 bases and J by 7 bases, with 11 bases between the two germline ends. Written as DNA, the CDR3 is TGTGCCAGCAGCCAGAGACAATCTGGCTACACCTTC. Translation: CASSQRQSGYTF.

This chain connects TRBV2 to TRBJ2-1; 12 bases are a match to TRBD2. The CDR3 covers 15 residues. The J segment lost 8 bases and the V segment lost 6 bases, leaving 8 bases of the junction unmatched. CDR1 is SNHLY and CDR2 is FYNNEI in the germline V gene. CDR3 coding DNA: TGTGCCAGCAGATCACTAGCGGGGGGTCTGGATGAGCAGTTCTTC. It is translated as CASRSLAGGLDEQFF.

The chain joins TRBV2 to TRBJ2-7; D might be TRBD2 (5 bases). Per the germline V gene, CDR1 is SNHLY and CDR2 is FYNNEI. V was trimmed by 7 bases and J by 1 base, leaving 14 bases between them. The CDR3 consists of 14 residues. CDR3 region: CASTPEGVSYEQYF. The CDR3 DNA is TGTGCCAGCACCCCAGAGGGAGTGTCCTACGAGCAGTACTTC.

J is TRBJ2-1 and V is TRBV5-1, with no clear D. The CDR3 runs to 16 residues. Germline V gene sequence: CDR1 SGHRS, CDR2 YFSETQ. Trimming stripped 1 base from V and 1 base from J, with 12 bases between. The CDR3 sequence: CASSLLGTVSYNEQFF. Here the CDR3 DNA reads TGCGCCAGCAGCTTGCTCGGTACAGTTTCCTACAATGAGCAGTTCTTC.

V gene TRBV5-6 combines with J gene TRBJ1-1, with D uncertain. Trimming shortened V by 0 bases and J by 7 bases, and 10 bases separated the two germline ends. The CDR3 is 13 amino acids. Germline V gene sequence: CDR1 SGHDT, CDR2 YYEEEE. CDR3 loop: CASSLGGSDEAFF. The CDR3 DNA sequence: TGTGCCAGCAGCTTGGGAGGGTCGGATGAAGCTTTCTTT.

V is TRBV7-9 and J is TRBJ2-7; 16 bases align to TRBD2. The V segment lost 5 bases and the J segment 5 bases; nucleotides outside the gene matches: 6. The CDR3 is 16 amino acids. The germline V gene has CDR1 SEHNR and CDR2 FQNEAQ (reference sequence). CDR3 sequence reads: CASSPGTSGRENEQYF. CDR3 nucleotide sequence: TGTGCCAGCAGCCCTGGGACTAGCGGGAGGGAAAACGAGCAGTACTTC.

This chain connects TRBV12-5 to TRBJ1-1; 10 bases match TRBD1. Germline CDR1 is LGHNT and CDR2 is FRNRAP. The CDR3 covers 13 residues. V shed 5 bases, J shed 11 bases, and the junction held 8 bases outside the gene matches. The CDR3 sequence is CASGRDRGLNAFF. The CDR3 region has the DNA TGTGCTAGTGGTAGGGACAGGGGATTGAATGCTTTCTTT.

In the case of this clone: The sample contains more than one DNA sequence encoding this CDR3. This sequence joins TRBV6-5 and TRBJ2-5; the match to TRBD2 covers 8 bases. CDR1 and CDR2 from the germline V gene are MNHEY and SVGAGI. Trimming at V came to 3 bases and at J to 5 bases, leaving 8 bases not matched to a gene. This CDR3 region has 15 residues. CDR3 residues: CASSYSGTRVETQYF. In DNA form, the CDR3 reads TGTGCCAGCAGTTATTCCGGGACTAGGGTGGAGACCCAGTACTTC.

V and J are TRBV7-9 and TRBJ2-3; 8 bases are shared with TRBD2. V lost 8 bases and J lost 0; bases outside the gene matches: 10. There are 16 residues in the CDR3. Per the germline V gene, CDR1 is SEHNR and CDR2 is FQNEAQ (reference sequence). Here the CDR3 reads CASLTGGRASTDTQYF. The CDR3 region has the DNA TGTGCCAGCCTGACGGGGGGGCGAGCTAGCACAGATACGCAGTATTTT.

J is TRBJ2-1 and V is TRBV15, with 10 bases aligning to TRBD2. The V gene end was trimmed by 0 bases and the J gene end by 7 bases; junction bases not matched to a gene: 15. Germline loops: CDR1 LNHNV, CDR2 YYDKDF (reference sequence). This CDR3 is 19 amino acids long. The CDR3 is CATSRDPTILAGEMNEQFF. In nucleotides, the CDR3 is TGTGCCACCAGCAGAGATCCGACTATTCTAGCGGGAGAAATGAATGAGCAGTTCTTC. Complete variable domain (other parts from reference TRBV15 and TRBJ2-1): DAMVIQNPRYQVTQFGKPVTLSCSQTLNHNVMYWYQQKSSQAPKLLFHYYDKDFNNEADTPDNFQSRRPNTSFCFLDIRSPGLGDTAMYLCATSRDPTILAGEMNEQFFGPGTRLTVL.

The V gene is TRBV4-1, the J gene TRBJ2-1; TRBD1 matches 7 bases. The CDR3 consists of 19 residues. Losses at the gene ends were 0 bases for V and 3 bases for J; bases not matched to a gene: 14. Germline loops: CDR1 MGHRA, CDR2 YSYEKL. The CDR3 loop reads CASSQEGGFGQGVYNEQFF. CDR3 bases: TGCGCCAGCAGCCAAGAAGGTGGGTTCGGGCAGGGGGTCTACAATGAGCAGTTCTTC.

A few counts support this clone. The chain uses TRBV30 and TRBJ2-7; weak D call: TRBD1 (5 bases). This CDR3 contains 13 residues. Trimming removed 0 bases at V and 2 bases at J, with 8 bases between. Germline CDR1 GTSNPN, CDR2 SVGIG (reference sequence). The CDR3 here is CAWSVGRTYEQYF. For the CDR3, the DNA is TGTGCCTGGAGTGTGGGGCGGACCTACGAGCAGTACTTC.

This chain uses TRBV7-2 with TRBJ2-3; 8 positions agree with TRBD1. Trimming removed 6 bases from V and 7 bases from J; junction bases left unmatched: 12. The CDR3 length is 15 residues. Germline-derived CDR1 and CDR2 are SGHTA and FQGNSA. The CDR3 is CASSLTRDRSHTQYF. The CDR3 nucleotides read TGTGCCAGCAGTCTTACCCGGGACAGGTCCCATACGCAGTATTTT.

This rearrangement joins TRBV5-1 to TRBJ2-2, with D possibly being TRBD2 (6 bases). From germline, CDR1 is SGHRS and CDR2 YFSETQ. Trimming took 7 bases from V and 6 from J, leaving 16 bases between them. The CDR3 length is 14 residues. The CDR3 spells CASSRDLDAGELFF. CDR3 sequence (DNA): TGCGCCAGCTCCCGGGACTTAGACGCCGGGGAGCTGTTTTTT.

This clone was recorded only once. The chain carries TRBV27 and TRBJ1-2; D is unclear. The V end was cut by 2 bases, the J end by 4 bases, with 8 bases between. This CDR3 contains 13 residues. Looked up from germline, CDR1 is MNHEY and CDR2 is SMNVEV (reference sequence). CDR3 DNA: TGTGCCAGCAGTTTACGGGGATCCTATGGCTACACCTTC. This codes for CASSLRGSYGYTF.

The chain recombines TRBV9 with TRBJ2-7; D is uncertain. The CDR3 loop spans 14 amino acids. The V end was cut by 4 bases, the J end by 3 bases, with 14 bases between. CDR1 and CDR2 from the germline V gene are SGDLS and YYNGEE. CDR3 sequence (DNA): TGTGCCAGCAGCCCCCTCACCGCCGGCTACGAGCAGTACTTC. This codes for CASSPLTAGYEQYF.

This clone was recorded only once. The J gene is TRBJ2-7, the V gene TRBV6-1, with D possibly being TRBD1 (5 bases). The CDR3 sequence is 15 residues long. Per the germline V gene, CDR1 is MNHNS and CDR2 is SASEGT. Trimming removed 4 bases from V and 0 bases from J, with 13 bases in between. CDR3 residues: CASSARALDSYEQYF. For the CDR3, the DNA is TGTGCCAGCAGTGCCAGGGCCCTCGACTCCTACGAGCAGTACTTC.

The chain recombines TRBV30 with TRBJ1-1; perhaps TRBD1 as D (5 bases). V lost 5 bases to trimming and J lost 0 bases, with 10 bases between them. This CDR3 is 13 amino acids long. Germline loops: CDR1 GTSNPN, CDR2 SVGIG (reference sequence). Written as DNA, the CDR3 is TGTGCCTGGGATCAGGGTCTGAACACTGAAGCTTTCTTT. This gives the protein CAWDQGLNTEAFF.

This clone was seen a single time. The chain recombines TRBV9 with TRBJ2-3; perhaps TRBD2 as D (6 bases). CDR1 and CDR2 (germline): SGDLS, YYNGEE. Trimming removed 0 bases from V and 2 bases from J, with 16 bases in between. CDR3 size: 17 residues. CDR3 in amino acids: CASSVGGTGALTDTQYF. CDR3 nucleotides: TGTGCCAGCAGCGTAGGGGGGACGGGAGCGCTCACAGATACGCAGTATTTT.

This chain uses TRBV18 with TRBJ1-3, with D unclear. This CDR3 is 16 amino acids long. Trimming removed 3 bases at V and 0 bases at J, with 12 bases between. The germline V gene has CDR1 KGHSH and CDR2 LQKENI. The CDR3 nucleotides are TGTGCCAGCTCACCTAGGTTACTAATCTCTGGAAACACCATATATTTT. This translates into CASSPRLLISGNTIYF.

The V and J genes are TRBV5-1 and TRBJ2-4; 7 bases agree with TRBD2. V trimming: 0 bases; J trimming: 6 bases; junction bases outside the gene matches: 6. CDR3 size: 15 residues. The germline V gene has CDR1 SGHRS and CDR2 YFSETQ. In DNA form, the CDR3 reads TGCGCCAGCAGCTTGGATACAGGACTAGTAAACATTCAGTACTTC. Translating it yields CASSLDTGLVNIQYF. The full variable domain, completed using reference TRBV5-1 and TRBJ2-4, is KAGVTQTPRYLIKTRGQQVTLSCSPISGHRSVSWYQQTPGQGLQFLFEYFSETQRNKGNFPGRFSGRQFSNSRSEMNVSTLELGDSALYLCASSLDTGLVNIQYFGAGTRLSVL.

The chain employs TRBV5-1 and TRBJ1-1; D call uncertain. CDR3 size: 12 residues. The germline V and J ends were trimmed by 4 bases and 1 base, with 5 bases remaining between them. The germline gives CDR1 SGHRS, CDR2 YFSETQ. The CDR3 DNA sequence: TGCGCCAGCAGCCAGCGGAACACTGAAGCTTTCTTT. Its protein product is CASSQRNTEAFF.

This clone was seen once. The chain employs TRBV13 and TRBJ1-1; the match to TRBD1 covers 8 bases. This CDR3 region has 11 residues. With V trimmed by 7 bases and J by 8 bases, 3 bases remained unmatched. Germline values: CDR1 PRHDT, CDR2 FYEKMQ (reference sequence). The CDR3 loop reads CASTGGPEAFF. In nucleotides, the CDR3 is TGTGCCAGCACAGGGGGCCCCGAAGCTTTCTTT.

The CDR3 is CASSMGHTNSGANVLTF. Here the CDR3 DNA reads TGTGCCAGTAGTATGGGACATACAAACTCTGGGGCCAACGTCCTGACTTTC. The rearrangement joins TRBV19 to TRBJ2-6, with a tentative D call TRBD1 (6 bases). The CDR3 totals 17 residues. V was shortened by 3 bases and J by 0 bases, with 12 bases between the two germline ends. CDR1 is LNHDA, CDR2 SQIVND, per germline (reference sequence). Full variable domain (missing parts from reference TRBV19 and TRBJ2-6): DGGITQSPKYLFRKEGQNVTLSCEQNLNHDAMYWYRQDPGQGLRLIYYSQIVNDFQKGDIAEGYSVSREKKESFPLTVTSAQKNPTAFYLCASSMGHTNSGANVLTFGAGSRLTVL.